The next 19 T cell receptor beta chains were all read from a single sample in a study of CD8+CD57+ T cells in acquired aplastic anemia. Template material for TCR beta VDJ and CDR3 profiling consisted of genomic DNA. MiXCR, run by TCRdb on the reads, gives a single entry per CDR3 protein. The profile shows about 400,000 distinct CDR3 sequences, under 80% of them singletons. Sequenced sample: sorted CD4+, CD8+, or CD8+CD57+ T cells (not recorded which) from PBMCs. These receptors were taken from a human donor in good health, serving as a control.

This clonotype was recorded many times. The V and J genes are TRBV12-3 or TRBV12-4 and TRBJ2-1; TRBD1 matches at 8 bases. V lost 6 bases to trimming and J lost 6 bases; unmatched junction nucleotides: 13. The CDR3 is 16 residues long. CDR3 residues: CASSFETGASSNEQFF. The CDR3 bases are TGTGCCAGCAGCTTCGAGACAGGGGCAAGTTCCAATGAGCAGTTCTTC.

This clonotype was seen once. The genes are TRBV20-1 and TRBJ2-3; the match to TRBD2 covers 13 bases. The CDR3 consists of 17 residues. Germline V gives CDR1 DFQATT, CDR2 SNEGSKA (reference sequence). Unmatched junction bases numbered 9, after V lost 4 bases and J lost 2 bases. This chain's CDR3 is CSATDTSGGAITDTQYF. In DNA, the CDR3 is TGCAGTGCTACTGATACTAGCGGGGGGGCCATCACAGATACGCAGTATTTT.

The table lists this clonotype with many counts. The chain is built from TRBV7-9 and TRBJ2-3; TRBD2 might be the D (6 bases). The CDR3 loop spans 13 amino acids. The V end lost 5 bases, the J end lost 6 bases, and 12 bases lay between the germline ends. CDR1 is SEHNR, CDR2 FQNEAQ, per germline (reference sequence). The CDR3 region is CASSPRGSDTQYF. CDR3 DNA: TGTGCCAGCAGCCCCCGGGGGTCGGATACGCAGTATTTT.

Notes on this clonotype: This CDR3 is missing its conserved last phenylalanine or tryptophan, likely due to a read error. It is unclear where the CDR3 begins or ends on the DNA, so no DNA is shown, and the CDR3 is as TCRdb lists it. The V and J genes are TRBV9 and TRBJ2-5; no check of the table's D call, TRBD2, against the DNA was made. The CDR3 has 13 amino acids, counting both end residues. Germline CDR1 reads SGDLS; CDR2 reads YYNGEE. CDR3 in amino acids: CASSVGGLKNSPL.

This clonotype was counted many times. The genes are TRBV20-1 and TRBJ1-1, with unresolved D. This CDR3 is built from 14 residues. Trimming stripped 4 bases from V and 1 base from J, with 13 bases between. In germline, CDR1 is DFQATT, CDR2 SNEGSKA (reference sequence). CDR3 amino acids: CSANPTGRNTEAFF. The DNA of the CDR3 is TGCAGTGCTAACCCTACGGGCCGGAACACTGAAGCTTTCTTT.

The chain uses TRBV11-1 and TRBJ2-3, with 13 bases lining up with TRBD2. Trimming took 0 bases from V and 0 from J; bases not matched to a gene: 6. Germline CDR1 SGHAT, CDR2 FQDESV (reference sequence). This CDR3 spans 19 amino acids. CDR3: CASSLARTSGGTSTDTQYF. The CDR3 region has the DNA TGTGCCAGCAGCTTAGCGCGGACTAGCGGGGGAACTAGCACAGATACGCAGTATTTT.

At least ten counts were recorded for this clonotype. This chain joins TRBV19 and TRBJ1-1, with a weak D call TRBD1 (6 bases). The ends were cut back, 7 bases at V and 7 bases at J, with 25 bases in the middle. Germline-derived CDR1 and CDR2 are LNHDA and SQIVND (reference sequence). This CDR3 spans 16 amino acids. For the CDR3, the DNA is TGTGCCAGTAAGTTGAGTTTCGACAGGAGGGCCCTTGAAGCTTTCTTT. Translation: CASKLSFDRRALEAFF.

CDR3 region: CASSAEGIGAAAFF. The CDR3 DNA reads TGTGCCAGCAGTGCGGAGGGAATAGGGGCTGCCGCTTTCTTT. The chain uses TRBV2 and TRBJ2-5; tentative D call: TRBD1 (5 bases). The DNA end lines up better with TRBJ1-1; the J call may be wrong. The germline V gene has CDR1 SNHLY and CDR2 FYNNEI. The CDR3 has 14 residues.

This chain joins TRBV5-4 and TRBJ2-7, with D hard to call. Germline V gives CDR1 SGHNT, CDR2 YYREEE (reference sequence). This CDR3 contains 13 residues. The V end was cut by 1 base, the J end by 3 bases, with 8 bases between. CDR3 DNA: TGTGCCAGCAGCTTGCCAGGCGTCTACGAGCAGTACTTC. This encodes CASSLPGVYEQYF.

This clonotype was seen many times. The chain couples TRBV4-3 to TRBJ1-6; D possibly corresponds to TRBD1 (6 bases). Germline CDR1 and CDR2: LGHNA and YSLEER. V lost 0 bases, J lost 7 bases, and 10 bases lay in between. There are 15 residues in the CDR3. CDR3 coding DNA: TGCGCCAGCAGCCAAGATTCGCAGGGGAATTCACCCCTCCACTTT. Its translation is CASSQDSQGNSPLHF.

This clonotype was observed a handful of times. The V gene is TRBV10-3, the J gene TRBJ2-7; a possible D gene is TRBD1 (5 bases). Germline V gene data show CDR1 as ENHRY and CDR2 as SYGVKD. The CDR3 has 13 residues. Trimming took off 4 bases at V and 5 bases at J, with 12 bases between the two ends. This CDR3 reads CAISVGDSHEQYF. In nucleotides, the CDR3 is TGTGCCATCAGTGTGGGTGACAGCCACGAGCAGTACTTC.

This clonotype was seen just once. Relative to the germline gene, one junction end is altered; a read error may explain this. This chain uses TRBV7-3 with TRBJ1-5; tentatively, D is TRBD1 (6 bases). CDR1 and CDR2 from the germline V gene are SGHTA and FQGTGA. The CDR3 is made up of 14 amino acids. In DNA, the CDR3 is TGTGCCAGCAGCTCGCCCCTGGCCAGGGGTCGAAGTCACTTT. Its protein product is CASSSPLARGRSHF.

This chain joins TRBV20-1 and TRBJ2-1, with D possibly TRBD1 on 6 matching bases. Per the germline V gene, CDR1 is DFQATT and CDR2 is SNEGSKA (reference sequence). V was shortened by 7 bases and J by 14 bases, with 21 bases between the two germline ends. This CDR3 region has 12 residues. The CDR3 loop reads CSGGGASGKKFF. The CDR3 nucleotides are TGCAGTGGTGGGGGCGCTTCAGGGAAAAAGTTCTTC.

With respect to this clonotype: Germline and junction disagree at one end, which may indicate a read error. CDR3 sequence (DNA): TGCGCCAGCAGGGGGAGTGGTGGCGGAGCTCCGAATGAGCAGTTCTTC. Protein product: CASRGSGGGAPNEQFF. This chain uses TRBV7-2 with TRBJ2-1, with 7 nucleotides matching TRBD1. This CDR3 region has 16 residues. CDR1 SGHTA and CDR2 FQGNSA come from the germline V gene.

This clonotype appeared many times. The junction departs from the called germline gene at one end, perhaps through a read error. This chain connects TRBV7-7 to TRBJ2-3, with TRBD2 matching over 7 bases. This CDR3 spans 19 amino acids. From germline, CDR1 is SSHAT and CDR2 FNYEAQ (reference sequence). The CDR3 nucleotides read TGTGCTAGCAGCTTAGTCCCAGCGGGGACCACTCGCGGCACAGATACGCAGTATTTT. Residues: CASSLVPAGTTRGTDTQYF. Complete variable domain (other parts from reference TRBV7-7 and TRBJ2-3): GAGVSQSPRYKVTKRGQDVTLRCDPISSHATLYWYQQALGQGPEFLTYFNYEAQPDKSGLPSDRFSAERPEGSISTLTIQRTEQRDSAMYRCASSLVPAGTTRGTDTQYFGPGTRLTVL.

The chain employs TRBV7-3 and TRBJ2-7; a weak D match, TRBD1 (5 bases). With 5 bases removed from V and 7 bases from J, the gap between germline ends came to 18 bases. This CDR3 has 14 residues. The germline gives CDR1 SGHTA, CDR2 FQGTGA. CDR3 sequence reads: CASSVSHTGSEQYF. The CDR3 nucleotides read TGTGCCAGCAGCGTATCCCATACAGGCTCTGAGCAGTACTTC.

This clonotype was recorded once. A read error may account for a junction end that differs from germline. The chain is built from TRBV10-2 and TRBJ2-6, with no clear D. CDR1 and CDR2 from the germline V gene are WSHSY and SAAADI. The CDR3 is 14 amino acids. For the CDR3, the DNA is TGTGCCAGCAGCTTGTTGGGGGGGGCCAACGTCCTGACTTTC. Translation: CASSLLGGANVLTF.

This clonotype was recorded at least ten times. V is TRBV12-3 or TRBV12-4 and J is TRBJ1-2, with 10 bases aligning to TRBD1. This CDR3 is built from 15 residues. V was pared by 3 bases and J by 5 bases, with 6 bases of the junction left unmatched. CDR3 DNA: TGTGCCAGCAGTTTCCGGGACAGGGGCTGGTATGGCTACACCTTC. Residues: CASSFRDRGWYGYTF.

Worth noting for this clonotype: The junction departs from germline at one end; a sequencing error may be responsible. The chain joins TRBV2 to TRBJ2-5; D is ambiguous. Per the germline V gene, CDR1 is SNHLY and CDR2 is FYNNEI. This CDR3 is built from 15 residues. In DNA form, the CDR3 reads TGCGCCAGCAGTCAAGTCCTAGGTCACCAAGAGACCGAGTACTTC. Translation gives CASSQVLGHQETEYF.